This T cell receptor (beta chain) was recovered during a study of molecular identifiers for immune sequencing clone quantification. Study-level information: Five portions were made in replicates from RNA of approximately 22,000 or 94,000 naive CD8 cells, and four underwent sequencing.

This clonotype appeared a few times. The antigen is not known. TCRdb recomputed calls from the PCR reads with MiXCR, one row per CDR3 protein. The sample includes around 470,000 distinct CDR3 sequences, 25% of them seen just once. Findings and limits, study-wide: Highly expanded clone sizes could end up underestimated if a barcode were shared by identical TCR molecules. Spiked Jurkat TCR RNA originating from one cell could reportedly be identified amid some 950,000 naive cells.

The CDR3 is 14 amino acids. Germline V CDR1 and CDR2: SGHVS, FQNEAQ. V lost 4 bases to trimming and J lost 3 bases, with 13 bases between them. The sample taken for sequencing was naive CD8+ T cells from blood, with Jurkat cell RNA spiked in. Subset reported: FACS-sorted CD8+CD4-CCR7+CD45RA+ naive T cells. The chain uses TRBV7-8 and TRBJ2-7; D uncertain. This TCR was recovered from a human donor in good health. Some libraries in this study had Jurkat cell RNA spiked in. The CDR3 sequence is CASSYKMGFYEQYF. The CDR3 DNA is TGTGCCAGCAGCTACAAAATGGGATTCTACGAGCAGTACTTC.